This TCR beta chain was sequenced in a study of cytomegalovirus exposure and HLA in healthy donors. Overall study results and limits: The authors confirmed in vitro that three CMV-associated chains were specific for CMV antigens. Overall, around 160 TCR beta chains were annotated as cytomegalovirus-associated.

Primers: 60 Vbeta forward and 13 Jbeta reverse. Some clones are missing from TCRdb's copy, which holds only in-frame ones; the method was immunoSEQ multiplex PCR. The sample shows over 150,000 clones, approximately 80% of them seen only once. Unmatched junction bases numbered 4, after V lost 5 bases and J lost 6 bases. CDR1 and CDR2 (germline): SNHLY, FYNNEI. The CDR3 totals 12 residues. Concerning this clone itself: The antigen remains undetermined.

Sequencing was performed on PBMCs. The gene calls are TRBV2 and TRBJ2-7; 7 bases agree with TRBD1. The TCR sequence derives from a woman under 40 in good health and CMV-seronegative. The chain's CDR3 is CASSSQGLEQYF. The CDR3 bases are TGTGCCAGCAGTTCACAGGGGCTCGAGCAGTACTTC. The variable domain in full, with the rest retrieved from reference TRBV2 and TRBJ2-7, is EPEVTQTPSHQVTQMGQEVILRCVPISNHLYFYWYRQILGQKVEFLVSFYNNEISEKSEIFDDQFSVERPDGSNFTLKIRSTKLEDSAMYFCASSSQGLEQYFGPGTRLTVT.